The clone carrying this T cell receptor (beta chain) was counted at least ten times. Antigen specificity is unknown. Germline CDR1 and CDR2: SEHNR and FQNEAQ (reference sequence). The V gene lost 3 bases and the J gene lost 0 bases, with 12 bases spanning the gap. The CDR3 extends over 16 amino acids. This entry comes from a study of blood T cells in healthy people across ages. Study-level findings and limits: Age advanced and TCR beta diversity per million T cells fell, roughly linearly. Naive CD4+ cells and diversity were both higher in long-lived donors than in aged donors. Considered underestimates were the diversity estimates obtained from one million T cells.

A second about 6 to 11 cycle PCR used barcoded and J-beta primers. TCRdb reprocessed the 5' RACE reads with MiXCR, giving one entry per CDR3 protein. The repertoire includes roughly 560,000 distinct CDR3 sequences, around 24% of them detected once, and just over 8.5% sits in the top ten. This sample was shared with a second study, whose subject was T cells of mothers and their children.

The chain uses TRBV7-9 and TRBJ1-3; unclear D gene. Specimen: blood. The sequence came from a boy aged 5-17 years in good health. The CDR3 reads CASSLMDGPSGNTIYF. In DNA, the CDR3 is TGTGCCAGCAGCTTGATGGACGGTCCCTCTGGAAACACCATATATTTT. Complete variable domain (other parts from reference TRBV7-9 and TRBJ1-3): DTGVSQNPRHKITKRGQNVTFRCDPISEHNRLYWYRQTLGQGPEFLTYFQNEAQLEKSRLLSDRFSAERPKGSFSTLEIQRTEQGDSAMYLCASSLMDGPSGNTIYFGEGSWLTVV.